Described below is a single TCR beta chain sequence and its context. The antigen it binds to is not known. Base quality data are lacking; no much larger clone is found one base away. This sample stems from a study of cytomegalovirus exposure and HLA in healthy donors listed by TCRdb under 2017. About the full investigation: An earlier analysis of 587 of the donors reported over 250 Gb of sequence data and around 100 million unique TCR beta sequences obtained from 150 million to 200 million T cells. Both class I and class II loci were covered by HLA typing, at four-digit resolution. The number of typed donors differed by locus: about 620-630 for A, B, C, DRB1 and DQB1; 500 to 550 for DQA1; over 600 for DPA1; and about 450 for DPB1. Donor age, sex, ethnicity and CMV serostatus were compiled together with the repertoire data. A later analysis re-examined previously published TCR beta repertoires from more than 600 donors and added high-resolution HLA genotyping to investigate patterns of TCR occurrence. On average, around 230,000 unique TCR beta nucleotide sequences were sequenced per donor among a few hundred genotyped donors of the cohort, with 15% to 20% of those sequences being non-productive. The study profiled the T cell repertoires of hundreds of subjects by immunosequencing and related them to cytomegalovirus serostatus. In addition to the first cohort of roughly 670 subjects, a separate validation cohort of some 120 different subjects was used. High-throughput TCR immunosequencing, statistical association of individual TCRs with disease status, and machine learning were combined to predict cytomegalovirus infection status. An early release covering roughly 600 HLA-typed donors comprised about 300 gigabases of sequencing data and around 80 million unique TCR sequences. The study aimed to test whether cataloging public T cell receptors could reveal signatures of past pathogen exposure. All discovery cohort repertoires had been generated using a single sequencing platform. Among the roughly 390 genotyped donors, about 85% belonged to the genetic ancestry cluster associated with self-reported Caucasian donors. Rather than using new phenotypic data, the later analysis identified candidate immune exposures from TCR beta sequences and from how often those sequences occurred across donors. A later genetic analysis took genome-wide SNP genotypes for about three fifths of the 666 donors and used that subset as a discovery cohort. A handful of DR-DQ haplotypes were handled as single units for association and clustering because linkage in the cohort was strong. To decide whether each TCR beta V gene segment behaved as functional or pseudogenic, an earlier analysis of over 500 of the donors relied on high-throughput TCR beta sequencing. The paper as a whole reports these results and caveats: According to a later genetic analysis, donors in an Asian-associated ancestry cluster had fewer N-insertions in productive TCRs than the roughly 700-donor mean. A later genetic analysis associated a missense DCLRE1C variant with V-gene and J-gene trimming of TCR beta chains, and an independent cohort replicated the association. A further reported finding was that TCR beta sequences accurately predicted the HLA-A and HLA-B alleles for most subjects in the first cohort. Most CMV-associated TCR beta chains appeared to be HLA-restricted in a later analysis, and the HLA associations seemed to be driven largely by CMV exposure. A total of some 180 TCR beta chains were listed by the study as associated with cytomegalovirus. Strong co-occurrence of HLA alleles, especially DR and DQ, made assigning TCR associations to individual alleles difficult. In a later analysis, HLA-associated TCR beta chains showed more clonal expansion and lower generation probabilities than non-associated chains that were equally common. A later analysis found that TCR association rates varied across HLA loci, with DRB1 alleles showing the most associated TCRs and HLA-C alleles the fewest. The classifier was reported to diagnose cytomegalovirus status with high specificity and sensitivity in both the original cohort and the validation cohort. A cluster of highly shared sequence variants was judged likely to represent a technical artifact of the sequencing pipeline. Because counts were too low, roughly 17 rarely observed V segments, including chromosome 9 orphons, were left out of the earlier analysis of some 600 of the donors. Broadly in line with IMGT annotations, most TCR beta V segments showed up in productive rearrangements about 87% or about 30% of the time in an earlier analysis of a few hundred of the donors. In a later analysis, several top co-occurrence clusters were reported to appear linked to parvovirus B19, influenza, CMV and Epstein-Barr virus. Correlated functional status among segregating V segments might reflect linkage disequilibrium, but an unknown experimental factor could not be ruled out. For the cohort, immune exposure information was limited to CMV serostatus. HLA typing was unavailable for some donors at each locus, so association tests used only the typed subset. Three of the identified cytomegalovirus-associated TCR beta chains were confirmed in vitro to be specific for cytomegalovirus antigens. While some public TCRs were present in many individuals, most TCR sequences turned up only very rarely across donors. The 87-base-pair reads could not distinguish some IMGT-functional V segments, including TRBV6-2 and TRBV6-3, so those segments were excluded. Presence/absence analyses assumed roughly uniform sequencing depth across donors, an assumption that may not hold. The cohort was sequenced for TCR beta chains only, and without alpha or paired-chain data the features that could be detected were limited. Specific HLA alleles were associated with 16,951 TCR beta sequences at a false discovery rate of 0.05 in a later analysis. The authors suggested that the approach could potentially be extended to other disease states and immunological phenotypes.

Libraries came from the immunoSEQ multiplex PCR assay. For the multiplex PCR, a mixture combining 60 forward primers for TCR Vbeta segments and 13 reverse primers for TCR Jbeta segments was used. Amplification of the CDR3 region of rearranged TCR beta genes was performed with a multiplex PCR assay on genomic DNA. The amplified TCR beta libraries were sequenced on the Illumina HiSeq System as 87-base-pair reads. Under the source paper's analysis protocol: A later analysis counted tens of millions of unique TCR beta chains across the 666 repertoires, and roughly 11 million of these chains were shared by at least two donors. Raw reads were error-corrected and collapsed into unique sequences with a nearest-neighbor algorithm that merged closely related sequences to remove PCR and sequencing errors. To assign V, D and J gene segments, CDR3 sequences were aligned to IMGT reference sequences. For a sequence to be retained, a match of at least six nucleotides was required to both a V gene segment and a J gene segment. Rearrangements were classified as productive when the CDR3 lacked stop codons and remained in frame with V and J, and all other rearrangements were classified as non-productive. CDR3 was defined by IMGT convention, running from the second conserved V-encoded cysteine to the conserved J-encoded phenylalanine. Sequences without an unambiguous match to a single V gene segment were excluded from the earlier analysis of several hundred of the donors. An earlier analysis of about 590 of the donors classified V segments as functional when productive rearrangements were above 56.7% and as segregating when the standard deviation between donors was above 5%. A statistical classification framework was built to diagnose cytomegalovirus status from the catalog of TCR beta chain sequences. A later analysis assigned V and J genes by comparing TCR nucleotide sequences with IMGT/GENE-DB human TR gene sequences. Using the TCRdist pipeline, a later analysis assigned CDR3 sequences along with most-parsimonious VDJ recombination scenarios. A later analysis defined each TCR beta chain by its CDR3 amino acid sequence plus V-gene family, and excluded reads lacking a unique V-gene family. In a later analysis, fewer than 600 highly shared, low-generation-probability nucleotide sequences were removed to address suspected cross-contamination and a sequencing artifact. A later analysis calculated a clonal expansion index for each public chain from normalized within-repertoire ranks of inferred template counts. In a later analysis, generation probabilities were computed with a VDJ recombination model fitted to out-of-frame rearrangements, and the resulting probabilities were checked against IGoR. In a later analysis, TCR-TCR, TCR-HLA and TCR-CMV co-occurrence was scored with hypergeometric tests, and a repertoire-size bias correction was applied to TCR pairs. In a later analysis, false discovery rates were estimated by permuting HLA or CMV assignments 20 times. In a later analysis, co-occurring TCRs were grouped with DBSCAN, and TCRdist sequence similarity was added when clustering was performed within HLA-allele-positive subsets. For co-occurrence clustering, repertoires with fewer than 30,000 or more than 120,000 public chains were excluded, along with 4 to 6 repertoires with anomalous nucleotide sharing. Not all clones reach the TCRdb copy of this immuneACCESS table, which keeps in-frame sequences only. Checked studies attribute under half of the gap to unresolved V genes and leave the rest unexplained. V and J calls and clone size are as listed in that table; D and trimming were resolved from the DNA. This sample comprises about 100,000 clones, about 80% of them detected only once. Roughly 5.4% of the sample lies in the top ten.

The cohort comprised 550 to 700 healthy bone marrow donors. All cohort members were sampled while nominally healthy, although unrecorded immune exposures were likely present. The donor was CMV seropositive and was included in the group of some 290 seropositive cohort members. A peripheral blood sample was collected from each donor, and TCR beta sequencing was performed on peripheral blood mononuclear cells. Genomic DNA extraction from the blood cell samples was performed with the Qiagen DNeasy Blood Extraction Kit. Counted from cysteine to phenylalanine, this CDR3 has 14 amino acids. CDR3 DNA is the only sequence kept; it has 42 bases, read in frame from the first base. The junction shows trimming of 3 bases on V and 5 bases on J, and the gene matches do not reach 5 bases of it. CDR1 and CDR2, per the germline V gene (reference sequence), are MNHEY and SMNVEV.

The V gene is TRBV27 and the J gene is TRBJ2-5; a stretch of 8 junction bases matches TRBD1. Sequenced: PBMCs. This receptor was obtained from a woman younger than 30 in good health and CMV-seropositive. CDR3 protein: CASSFGQGDETQYF. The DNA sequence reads TGTGCCAGCAGTTTTGGACAGGGCGACGAGACCCAGTACTTC.